The next 29 T cell receptor beta chains were all read from a single sample in a study of CD8 T cells in Susac syndrome. After extraction with the RNeasy kit, about 0.5 to 1 ug of the RNA was reverse transcribed using random hexamers. TCRdb analysed the immunoSEQ multiplex PCR reads with MiXCR anew, one entry per CDR3 protein. The data hold over 350,000 distinct CDR3 sequences, with around 85% observed a single time. The material sequenced was CD8+ T cells from PBMCs. The receptors originated from a human donor with multiple sclerosis.

The chain joins TRBV28 to TRBJ2-1, with no clear D. This CDR3 has 14 residues. CDR1 MDHEN and CDR2 SYDVKM come from the germline V gene. V was shortened by 3 bases and J by 9 bases, with 15 bases between the two germline ends. The CDR3 is CASSLWSSHGEQFF. DNA for the CDR3: TGTGCCAGCAGTTTGTGGTCCAGTCACGGTGAGCAGTTCTTC.

The rearrangement uses TRBV5-6 and TRBJ1-1; 9 nucleotides agree with TRBD1. This CDR3 is 18 amino acids long. V gave up 1 base and J gave up 5 bases; unmatched junction bases: 15. Per the germline V gene, CDR1 is SGHDT and CDR2 is YYEEEE. CDR3 coding DNA: TGTGCCAGCAGCTTGTTGGGATTAGGGACAGGGTCATTAACTGAAGCTTTCTTT. Its protein is CASSLLGLGTGSLTEAFF.

V is TRBV30 and J is TRBJ2-3; D is tentatively TRBD1 or TRBD2 (5 bases each). Germline V gene lookup returns CDR1 GTSNPN and CDR2 SVGIG (reference sequence). The CDR3 loop spans 14 amino acids. V was clipped by 5 bases and J by 5 bases, with 17 bases between them. CDR3 region: CAWGEGVGGDTQYF. The CDR3 DNA sequence: TGTGCCTGGGGCGAAGGGGTTGGGGGAGATACGCAGTATTTT.

The rearrangement joins TRBV29-1 to TRBJ2-1; 13 positions match TRBD2. Trimming took 6 bases from V and 2 from J; bases not matched to a gene: 4. Germline CDR1 reads SQVTM; CDR2 reads ANQGSEA. The CDR3 totals 15 residues. As DNA, the CDR3 is TGCAGCGTACCAACTAGCGGGAGGGCCTACAATGAGCAGTTCTTC. Its protein is CSVPTSGRAYNEQFF.

This clonotype was seen once. V usage is TRBV15 and J usage is TRBJ2-3, with D possibly being TRBD1 (6 bases). Between the trimmed V and J ends, which lost 0 bases and 4 bases, there was a span of 20 bases. This CDR3 contains 18 residues. Looked up from germline, CDR1 is LNHNV and CDR2 is YYDKDF (reference sequence). In DNA, the CDR3 is TGTGCCACCAGCAGAGATCGAATTGGGGGCTATGGGCCAGATACGCAGTATTTT. Encoded protein: CATSRDRIGGYGPDTQYF.

The chain combines TRBV10-3 with TRBJ2-3; 10 positions agree with TRBD2. Losses at the gene ends were 10 bases for V and 2 bases for J; bases not matched to a gene: 6. The CDR3 runs to 14 residues. Germline lookup yields CDR1 ENHRY and CDR2 SYGVKD. This chain's CDR3 is CATLAGGPTDTQYF. CDR3 sequence (DNA): TGTGCCACCTTAGCGGGGGGCCCCACAGATACGCAGTATTTT.

This clonotype has just one count. The CDR3 bases are TGTGCCAGCAGCAAACGCACCCCTCGACGGCGTAGCTCCTACGAGCAGTACTTC. It encodes CASSKRTPRRRSSYEQYF. The V gene is TRBV21-1, the J gene TRBJ2-7; TRBD1, the table's D call, was not compared with the DNA. TRBV21-1 is described as a pseudogene. The CDR3 consists of 18 residues.

The V and J genes are TRBV30 and TRBJ2-3; 9 bases fit TRBD1. This CDR3 comprises 15 residues. Germline V lookup: CDR1 GTSNPN, CDR2 SVGIG (reference sequence). Germline trimming cut 2 bases from V and 6 bases from J; bases unmatched to any gene: 9. DNA for the CDR3: TGTGCCTGGAGTACCGGGACAGGGAGTTCGGATACGCAGTATTTT. This codes for CAWSTGTGSSDTQYF.

In the case of this clonotype: The germline gene is not matched at one end of the junction; a read error may be the cause. The chain carries TRBV2 and TRBJ2-7, with D perhaps given as TRBD1 or TRBD2 (5 bases each). From germline, CDR1 is SNHLY and CDR2 FYNNEI. This CDR3 is 12 amino acids long. The CDR3 nucleotides are TGTGTCAGCCGGGACGCAGCCTACGAGCAGTACTTC. Translation: CVSRDAAYEQYF. The full variable domain, its missing parts supplied by reference TRBV2 and TRBJ2-7, is EPEVTQTPSHQVTQMGQEVILRCVPISNHLYFYWYRQILGQKVEFLVSFYNNEISEKSEIFDDQFSVERPDGSNFTLKIRSTKLEDSAMYFCVSRDAAYEQYFGPGTRLTVT.

CDR3 residues: CASSFRMTVSYEQYF. CDR3 DNA: TGTGCCAGCAGTTTCCGAATGACAGTTTCCTACGAGCAGTACTTC. The chain has TRBV28 and TRBJ2-7; a possible D gene is TRBD1 (5 bases). The V end was cut by 3 bases, the J end by 1 base, with 13 bases between. The CDR3 length is 15 residues. The V gene's germline CDR1 is MDHEN and CDR2 SYDVKM.

The genes are TRBV27 and TRBJ2-7; TRBD1 might be the D (5 bases). Looked up from germline, CDR1 is MNHEY and CDR2 is SMNVEV (reference sequence). CDR3 size: 15 residues. Between the trimmed V and J ends, which lost 0 bases and 2 bases, there was a span of 11 bases. CDR3 region: CASSLSQGSPYEQYF. The CDR3 DNA reads TGTGCCAGCAGTTTATCGCAGGGCTCTCCCTACGAGCAGTACTTC.

The rearrangement joins TRBV7-9 to TRBJ2-7, with TRBD2 as a possible D gene (6 bases). Germline values: CDR1 SEHNR, CDR2 FQNEAQ (reference sequence). V gave up 8 bases and J gave up 0 bases, with 11 bases separating them. CDR3 length equals 13 residues. The CDR3 DNA is TGTGCCAGCTCTAGCGATGCCTCCTACGAGCAGTACTTC. It is translated as CASSSDASYEQYF.

The chain employs TRBV20-1 and TRBJ2-7; 13 bases agree with TRBD2. The J segment lost 6 bases and the V segment lost 5 bases, leaving 13 bases of the junction unmatched. This CDR3 comprises 16 residues. Germline V gives CDR1 DFQATT, CDR2 SNEGSKA (reference sequence). Here the CDR3 DNA reads TGCAGTGCTCATTCAAGACTAGCGGGAGGTCCTTGCGAGCAGTACTTC. Its translation is CSAHSRLAGGPCEQYF.

The V and J genes are TRBV10-2 and TRBJ2-3; weak D call: TRBD1 (5 bases). The CDR3 is made up of 21 amino acids. CDR1 WSHSY and CDR2 SAAADI come from the germline V gene. Trimming shortened V by 4 bases and J by 2 bases, and 31 bases separated the two germline ends. In nucleotides, the CDR3 is TGCGCCAGCAGTGCACCAAGCCTAGTAACAGGCAGAACAGGATCCACAGATACGCAGTATTTT. This encodes CASSAPSLVTGRTGSTDTQYF.

The rearrangement joins TRBV6-6 to TRBJ2-7; tentatively, D is TRBD2 (6 bases). Germline V gene sequence: CDR1 MNHNY, CDR2 SVGAGI (reference sequence). The CDR3 contains 15 residues. V was clipped by 2 bases and J by 3 bases, with 14 bases between them. Here the CDR3 reads CASSYDASELYEQYF. The CDR3 DNA is TGTGCCAGCAGTTACGATGCTAGCGAGCTCTACGAGCAGTACTTC.

This clonotype was recorded once. This chain joins TRBV27 and TRBJ2-1; a weak D match, TRBD2 (5 bases). Germline loops: CDR1 MNHEY, CDR2 SMNVEV (reference sequence). This CDR3 is 14 amino acids long. The V and J ends lost 5 bases and 4 bases respectively, with 12 bases between them. CDR3 loop: CASSLLGKYNEQFF. The CDR3 coding sequence is TGTGCCAGCAGTCTACTAGGAAAATACAATGAGCAGTTCTTC.

The genes are TRBV5-1 and TRBJ2-7; no clear D gene. Trimming removed 0 bases at V and 4 bases at J, with 14 bases between. Germline values: CDR1 SGHRS, CDR2 YFSETQ. The CDR3 consists of 15 residues. The chain's CDR3 is CASSLAYGGRYEQYF. The CDR3 DNA follows: TGCGCCAGCAGCTTGGCTTATGGTGGTCGTTACGAGCAGTACTTC.

The rearrangement links TRBV27 to TRBJ1-2; D is ambiguous. The CDR3 has 12 residues. CDR1 is MNHEY and CDR2 is SMNVEV in the germline V gene (reference sequence). With 8 bases removed from V and 2 bases from J, the gap between germline ends came to 9 bases. CDR3 nucleotides: TGTGCCAGCCATGACATAAACTATGGCTACACCTTC. Amino acid sequence: CASHDINYGYTF.

The J gene is TRBJ2-1, the V gene TRBV28, with 8 bases that match TRBD2. In germline, CDR1 is MDHEN, CDR2 SYDVKM. The CDR3 covers 13 residues. J lost 6 bases, V lost 5 bases, and 3 bases had no gene match. For the CDR3, the DNA is TGTGCCAGCAGTCGGGAGGGCCTCAATGAGCAGTTCTTC. Protein: CASSREGLNEQFF.

This clonotype was picked up one time. The chain has TRBV28 and TRBJ2-1; 13 nucleotides align to TRBD2. This CDR3 comprises 19 residues. The junction had 15 bases not matched to a gene; V was cut back by 2 bases and J by 8 bases. Germline V lookup: CDR1 MDHEN, CDR2 SYDVKM. CDR3 DNA: TGTGCCAGCAGTTTACCCCGGTCATCCGGACTAGCGGGAGAGGATGAGCAGTTCTTC. It codes for CASSLPRSSGLAGEDEQFF.

The gene calls are TRBV30 and TRBJ2-7, with TRBD2 matching over 10 bases. The length of the CDR3 is 16 residues. Germline CDR1 reads GTSNPN; CDR2 reads SVGIG (reference sequence). V lost 0 bases and J lost 5; bases outside the gene matches: 10. This CDR3 is CAWSVISGGDYHEQYF. In DNA, the CDR3 is TGTGCCTGGAGTGTAATAAGCGGGGGGGACTACCACGAGCAGTACTTC.

The chain has TRBV9 and TRBJ2-7; no reliable D call. The germline V gene has CDR1 SGDLS and CDR2 YYNGEE. This CDR3 comprises 15 residues. The V end was cut by 0 bases, the J end by 2 bases, with 12 bases between. The CDR3 nucleotides are TGTGCCAGCAGCGTAGTCAGACGCCGACCCTACGAGCAGTACTTC. This encodes CASSVVRRRPYEQYF.

The chain uses TRBV6-5 and TRBJ1-3; D possibly corresponds to TRBD1 (6 bases). CDR1 is MNHEY and CDR2 is SVGAGI in the germline V gene. This CDR3 has 17 residues. V was trimmed by 4 bases and J by 1 base, leaving 17 bases between them. The CDR3 loop is CASSSYAGETSGNTIYF. The CDR3, as DNA: TGTGCCAGCAGTTCCTATGCAGGGGAAACTTCTGGAAACACCATATATTTT.

Only a few counts were recorded for this clonotype. The chain joins TRBV6-2 or TRBV6-3 to TRBJ2-1; D could derive from TRBD1 or TRBD2 (6 bases each). Germline V gene lookup returns CDR1 MNHEY and CDR2 SVGEGT. The V end was cut by 0 bases, the J end by 8 bases, with 17 bases between. The CDR3 consists of 16 residues. CDR3 amino acids: CASSYSPGAGIDEQFF. For the CDR3, the DNA is TGTGCCAGCAGTTACTCGCCGGGGGCCGGGATCGATGAGCAGTTCTTC.

This clonotype came up once. The chain employs TRBV7-2 and TRBJ2-7; possible D gene TRBD2, 6 bases. The V and J ends lost 5 bases and 1 base respectively, with 15 bases between them. Germline assignment: CDR1 SGHTA and CDR2 FQGNSA. The CDR3 covers 15 residues. DNA for the CDR3: TGTGCCAGCAGCGCTTGGCCCGGGGGTTCCTACGAGCAGTACTTC. Translating it yields CASSAWPGGSYEQYF.

The V call is TRBV6-1, the J call TRBJ1-1; weak D call: TRBD1 (6 bases). This CDR3 has 15 residues. Deletions cut 3 bases from V and 4 bases from J, with 15 bases between. Germline-derived CDR1 and CDR2 are MNHNS and SASEGT. CDR3 sequence reads: CASSDYLGGLTEAFF. CDR3 in DNA: TGTGCCAGCAGTGATTATTTAGGGGGGCTCACTGAAGCTTTCTTT.

The table lists this clonotype with a few counts. The rearrangement uses TRBV18 and TRBJ2-1; 9 bases map to TRBD1. Germline assignment: CDR1 KGHSH and CDR2 LQKENI. CDR3 length: 16 amino acids. V shed 0 bases and J 2 bases; nucleotides not matched to a gene: 2. The CDR3 loop reads CASSPPGQGTYNEQFF. CDR3 in DNA: TGTGCCAGCTCACCACCCGGACAGGGGACCTACAATGAGCAGTTCTTC. Full variable domain (missing parts from reference TRBV18 and TRBJ2-1): NAGVMQNPRHLVRRRGQEARLRCSPMKGHSHVYWYRQLPEEGLKFMVYLQKENIIDESGMPKERFSAEFPKEGPSILRIQQVVRGDSAAYFCASSPPGQGTYNEQFFGPGTRLTVL.

This clonotype was observed a single time. The CDR3: CASSRTANYGYTF. As DNA, the CDR3 is TGTGCCAGCAGCCGGACAGCTAACTATGGCTACACCTTC. V and J are TRBV28 and TRBJ1-2; possibly TRBD1 for D (6 bases). The CDR3 is 13 residues long. Trimming removed 6 bases from V and 0 bases from J, with 8 bases in between. Germline values: CDR1 MDHEN, CDR2 SYDVKM.

J is TRBJ1-2 and V is TRBV28; the D gene is possibly TRBD1 (5 bases). The CDR3 runs to 15 residues. CDR1 is MDHEN, CDR2 SYDVKM, per germline. Trimming took off 5 bases at V and 8 bases at J, with 21 bases between the two ends. The CDR3 nucleotides are TGTGCCAGCAGTCCGCTGAGAGGGGTTTCTCGGGGCTACACCTTC. It translates to CASSPLRGVSRGYTF.